This T cell receptor (beta chain) was captured in a study of T cell changes during pregnancy in multiple sclerosis. The CDR3 runs to 14 residues. Germline V lookup: CDR1 SGHVS, CDR2 FNYEAQ. After removal of 2 bases from V and 3 bases from J, the junction contained 3 bases not matched to a gene. Only in-frame clones appear in the TCRdb table, and some are missing; sequencing was by immunoSEQ multiplex PCR. The sample carries roughly 30,000 clones, around nine tenths recorded once. Sample: CD4+ T cells from peripheral blood mononuclear cells, taken in the first trimester of pregnancy. The TCR was taken from a female donor in good health, enrolled as a control in a pregnancy study. This chain connects TRBV7-6 to TRBJ1-1; 7 nucleotides align to TRBD1. CDR3 in DNA: TGTGCCAGCAGCTTATCACAGGGGTACACTGAAGCTTTCTTT. It encodes CASSLSQGYTEAFF.